Listed here is a single T cell receptor (beta chain). Its antigen is currently unknown. The data are from a study of molecular identifiers for immune sequencing clone quantification. Study results and caveats: Spiked Jurkat TCR RNA equal to one cell could reportedly be picked out among over 850,000 naive cells.

The length of the CDR3 is 16 residues. In germline, CDR1 is SEHNR, CDR2 FQNEAQ (reference sequence). The germline V and J ends were trimmed by 1 base and 4 bases, with 13 bases remaining between them. Library preparation followed earlier protocols using designated TCR primers. Via MiXCR, TCRdb re-called the PCR reads, giving one row per CDR3 protein. The sample includes hundreds of thousands of distinct CDR3 sequences, about 25% of them seen just once. The specimen sequenced was naive CD8+ T cells from blood, with Jurkat cell RNA spiked in. Subset given: FACS-sorted CD8+CD4-CCR7+CD45RA+ naive T cells. The V gene is TRBV7-9, the J gene TRBJ2-2, with D tentatively TRBD1 (6 bases). The receptor was derived from a human donor in good health. Some libraries in this study had Jurkat cell RNA spiked in. CDR3 residues: CASSLDQGRGTGELFF. In DNA, the CDR3 is TGTGCCAGCAGCTTAGATCAGGGGCGCGGCACCGGGGAGCTGTTTTTT. Full variable domain (rest looked up from reference TRBV7-9 and TRBJ2-2): DTGVSQNPRHKITKRGQNVTFRCDPISEHNRLYWYRQTLGQGPEFLTYFQNEAQLEKSRLLSDRFSAERPKGSFSTLEIQRTEQGDSAMYLCASSLDQGRGTGELFFGEGSRLTVL.